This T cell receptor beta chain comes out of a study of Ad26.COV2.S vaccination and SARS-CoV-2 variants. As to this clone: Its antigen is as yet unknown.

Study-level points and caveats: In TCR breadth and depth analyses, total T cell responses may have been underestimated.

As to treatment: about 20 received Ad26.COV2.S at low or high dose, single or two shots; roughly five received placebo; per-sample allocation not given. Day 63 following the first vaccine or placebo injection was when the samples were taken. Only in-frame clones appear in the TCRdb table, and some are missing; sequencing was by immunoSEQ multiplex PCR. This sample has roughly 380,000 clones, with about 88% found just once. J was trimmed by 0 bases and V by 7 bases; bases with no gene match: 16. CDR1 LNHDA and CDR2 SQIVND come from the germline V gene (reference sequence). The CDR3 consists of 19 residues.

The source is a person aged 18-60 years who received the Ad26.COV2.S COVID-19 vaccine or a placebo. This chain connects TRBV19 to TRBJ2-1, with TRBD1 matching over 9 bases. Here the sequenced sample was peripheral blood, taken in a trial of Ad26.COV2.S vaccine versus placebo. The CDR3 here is CASNRTPGQGGRSYNEQFF. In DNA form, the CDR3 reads TGTGCCAGTAATAGAACTCCGGGACAGGGAGGACGCTCCTACAATGAGCAGTTCTTC.